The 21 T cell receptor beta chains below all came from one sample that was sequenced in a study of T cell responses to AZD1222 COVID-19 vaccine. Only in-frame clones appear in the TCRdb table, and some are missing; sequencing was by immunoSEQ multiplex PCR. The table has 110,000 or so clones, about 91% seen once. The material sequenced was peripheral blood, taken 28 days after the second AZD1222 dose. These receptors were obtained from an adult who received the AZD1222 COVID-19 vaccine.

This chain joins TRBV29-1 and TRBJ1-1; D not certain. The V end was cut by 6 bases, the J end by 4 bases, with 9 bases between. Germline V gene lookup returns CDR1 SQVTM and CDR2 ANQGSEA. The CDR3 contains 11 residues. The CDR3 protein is CSVGPGTEAFF. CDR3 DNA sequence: TGCAGCGTAGGTCCGGGCACTGAAGCTTTCTTT.

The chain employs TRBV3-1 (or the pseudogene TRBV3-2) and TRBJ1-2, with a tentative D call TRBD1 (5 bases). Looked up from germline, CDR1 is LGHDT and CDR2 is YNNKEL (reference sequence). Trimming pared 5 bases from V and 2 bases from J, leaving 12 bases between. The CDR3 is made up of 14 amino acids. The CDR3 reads CASSTTGLNYGYTF. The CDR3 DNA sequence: TGTGCCAGCAGCACAACAGGTTTAAACTATGGCTACACCTTC.

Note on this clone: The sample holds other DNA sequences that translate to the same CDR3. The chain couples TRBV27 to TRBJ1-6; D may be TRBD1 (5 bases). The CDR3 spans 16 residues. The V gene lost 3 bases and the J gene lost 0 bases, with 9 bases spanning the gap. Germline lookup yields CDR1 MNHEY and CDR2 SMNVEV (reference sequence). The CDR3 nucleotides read TGTGCCAGCAGTTTGACAGAGAGCTCCTATAATTCACCCCTCCACTTT. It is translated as CASSLTESSYNSPLHF.

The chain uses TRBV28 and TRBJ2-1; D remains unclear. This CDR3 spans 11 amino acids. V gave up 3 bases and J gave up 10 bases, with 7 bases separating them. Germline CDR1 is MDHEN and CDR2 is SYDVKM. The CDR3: CASSFRMEQFF. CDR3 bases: TGTGCCAGCAGTTTCCGGATGGAGCAGTTCTTC. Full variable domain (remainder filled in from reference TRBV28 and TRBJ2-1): DVKVTQSSRYLVKRTGEKVFLECVQDMDHENMFWYRQDPGLGLRLIYFSYDVKMKEKGDIPEGYSVSREKKERFSLILESASTNQTSMYLCASSFRMEQFFGPGTRLTVL.

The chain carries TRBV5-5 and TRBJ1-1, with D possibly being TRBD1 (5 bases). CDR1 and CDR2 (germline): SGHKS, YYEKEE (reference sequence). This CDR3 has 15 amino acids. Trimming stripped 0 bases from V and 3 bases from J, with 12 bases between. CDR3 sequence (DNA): TGTGCCAGCAGCTTGGGAGGCTCGACAGACACTGAAGCTTTCTTT. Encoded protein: CASSLGGSTDTEAFF.

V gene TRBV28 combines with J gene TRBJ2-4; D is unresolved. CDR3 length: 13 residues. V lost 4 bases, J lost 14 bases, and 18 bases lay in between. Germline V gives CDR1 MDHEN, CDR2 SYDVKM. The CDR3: CASSSPPKPMEYF. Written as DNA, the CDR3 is TGTGCCAGCAGTTCCCCCCCTAAGCCTATGGAGTACTTC.

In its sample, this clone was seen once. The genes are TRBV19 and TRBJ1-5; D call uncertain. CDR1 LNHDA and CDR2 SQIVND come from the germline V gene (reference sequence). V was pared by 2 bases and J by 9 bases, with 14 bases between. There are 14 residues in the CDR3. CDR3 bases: TGTGCCAGTAGTATATCAGGTGGCGGGAGGCCCCAGCATTTT. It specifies CASSISGGGRPQHF.

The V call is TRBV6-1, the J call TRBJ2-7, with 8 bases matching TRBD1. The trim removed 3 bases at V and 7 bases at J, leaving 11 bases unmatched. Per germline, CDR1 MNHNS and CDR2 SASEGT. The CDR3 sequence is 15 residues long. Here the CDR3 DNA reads TGTGCCAGCAGTGAGCCTACAGGGGGTCGGTGGGAGCAGTACTTC. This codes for CASSEPTGGRWEQYF.

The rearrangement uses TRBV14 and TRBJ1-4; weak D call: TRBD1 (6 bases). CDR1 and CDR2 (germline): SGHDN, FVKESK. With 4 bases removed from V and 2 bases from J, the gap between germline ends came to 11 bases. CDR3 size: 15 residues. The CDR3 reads CASSPLGGTNEKLFF. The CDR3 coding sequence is TGTGCCAGCAGCCCCCTAGGGGGTACTAATGAAAAACTGTTTTTT.

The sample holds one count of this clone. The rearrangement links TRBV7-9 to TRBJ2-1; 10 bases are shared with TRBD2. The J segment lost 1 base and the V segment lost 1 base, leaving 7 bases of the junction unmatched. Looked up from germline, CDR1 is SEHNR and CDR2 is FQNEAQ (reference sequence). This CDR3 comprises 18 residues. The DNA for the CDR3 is TGTGCCAGCAGCTTAGAGCTATCTAGCGGGAGATCCTACAATGAGCAGTTCTTC. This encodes CASSLELSSGRSYNEQFF.

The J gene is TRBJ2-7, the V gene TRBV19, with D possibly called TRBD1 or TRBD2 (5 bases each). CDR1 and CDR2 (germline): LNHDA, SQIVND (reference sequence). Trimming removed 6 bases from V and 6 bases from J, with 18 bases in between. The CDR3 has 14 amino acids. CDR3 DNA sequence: TGTGCCAGTAGCCAAACCTTCGAAGGGACCGAGCAGTACTTC. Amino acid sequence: CASSQTFEGTEQYF.

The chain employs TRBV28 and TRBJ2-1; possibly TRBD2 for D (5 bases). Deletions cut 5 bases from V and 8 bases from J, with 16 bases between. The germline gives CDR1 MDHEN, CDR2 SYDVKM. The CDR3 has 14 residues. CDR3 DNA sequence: TGTGCCAGCAGTGCGCTAGCCCTAAGGGATGAGCAGTTCTTC. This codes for CASSALALRDEQFF.

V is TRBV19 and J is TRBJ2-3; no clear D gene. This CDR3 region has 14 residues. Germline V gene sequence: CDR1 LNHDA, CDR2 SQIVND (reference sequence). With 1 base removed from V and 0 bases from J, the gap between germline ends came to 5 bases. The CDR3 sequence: CASSIVASTDTQYF. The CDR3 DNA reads TGTGCCAGTAGTATAGTGGCTAGCACAGATACGCAGTATTTT.

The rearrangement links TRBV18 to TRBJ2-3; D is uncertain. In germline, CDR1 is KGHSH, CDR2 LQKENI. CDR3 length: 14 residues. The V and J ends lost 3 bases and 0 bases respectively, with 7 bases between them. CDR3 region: CASSPNYSTDTQYF. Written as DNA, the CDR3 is TGTGCCAGCTCACCGAATTATAGCACAGATACGCAGTATTTT.

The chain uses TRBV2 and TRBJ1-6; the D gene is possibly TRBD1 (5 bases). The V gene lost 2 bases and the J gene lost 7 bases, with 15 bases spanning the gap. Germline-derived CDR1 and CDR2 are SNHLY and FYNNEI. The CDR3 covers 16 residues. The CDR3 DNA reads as TGTGCCAGCAGTGAACGCACGTCTGGGACGAATTCACCCCTCCACTTT. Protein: CASSERTSGTNSPLHF.

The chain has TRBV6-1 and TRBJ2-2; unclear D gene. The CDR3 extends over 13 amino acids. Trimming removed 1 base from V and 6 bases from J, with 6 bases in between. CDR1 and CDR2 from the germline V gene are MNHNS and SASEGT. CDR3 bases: TGTGCCAGCAGTGAAGTGGTAGCCGGGGAGCTGTTTTTT. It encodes CASSEVVAGELFF.

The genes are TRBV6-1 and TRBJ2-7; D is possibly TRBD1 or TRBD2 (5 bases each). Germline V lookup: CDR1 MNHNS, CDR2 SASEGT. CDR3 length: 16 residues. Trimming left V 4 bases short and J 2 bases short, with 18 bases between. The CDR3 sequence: CASSADPGRNAYEQYF. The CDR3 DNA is TGTGCCAGCAGTGCGGACCCGGGACGGAACGCCTACGAGCAGTACTTC.

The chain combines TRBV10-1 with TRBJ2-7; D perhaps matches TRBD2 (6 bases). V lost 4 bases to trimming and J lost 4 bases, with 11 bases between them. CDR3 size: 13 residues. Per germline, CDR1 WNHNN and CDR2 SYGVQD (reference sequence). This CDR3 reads CASSASTSYEQYF. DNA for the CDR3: TGCGCCAGCAGTGCCTCGACTAGTTACGAGCAGTACTTC.

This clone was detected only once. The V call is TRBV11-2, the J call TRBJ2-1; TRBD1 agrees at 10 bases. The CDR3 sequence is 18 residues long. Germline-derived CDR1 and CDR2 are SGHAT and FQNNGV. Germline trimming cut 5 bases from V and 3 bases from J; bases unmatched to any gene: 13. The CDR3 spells CASSPPFRTGGNYNEQFF. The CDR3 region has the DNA TGTGCCAGCAGCCCACCCTTCCGGACAGGGGGGAACTACAATGAGCAGTTCTTC.

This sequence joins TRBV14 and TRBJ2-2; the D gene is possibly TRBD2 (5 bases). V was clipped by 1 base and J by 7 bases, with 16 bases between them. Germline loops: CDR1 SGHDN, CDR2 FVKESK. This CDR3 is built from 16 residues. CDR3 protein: CASSQVRVMTGGELFF. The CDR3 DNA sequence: TGTGCCAGCAGCCAAGTGCGGGTCATGACGGGCGGGGAGCTGTTTTTT. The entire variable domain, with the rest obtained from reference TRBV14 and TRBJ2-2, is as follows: EAGVTQFPSHSVIEKGQTVTLRCDPISGHDNLYWYRRVMGKEIKFLLHFVKESKQDESGMPNNRFLAERTGGTYSTLKVQPAELEDSGVYFCASSQVRVMTGGELFFGEGSRLTVL.

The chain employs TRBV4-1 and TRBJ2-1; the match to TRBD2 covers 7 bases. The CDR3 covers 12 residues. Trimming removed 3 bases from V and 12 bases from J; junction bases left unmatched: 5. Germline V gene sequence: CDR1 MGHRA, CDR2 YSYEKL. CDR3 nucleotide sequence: TGCGCCAGCAGCCAGAATGGGAGGGTGCAGTTCTTC. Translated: CASSQNGRVQFF.